Listed here is a single T cell receptor beta chain. The CDR3 runs to 17 residues. Per the germline V gene, CDR1 is SGHDT and CDR2 is YYEEEE. The trim removed 1 base at V and 3 bases at J, leaving 11 bases unmatched. This sample stems from a study of CD8+ T cells in alopecia areata. cDNA reverse transcribed from extracted RNA served as the sequencing template. TCRdb's copy holds only in-frame clones and misses some; the assay was immunoSEQ multiplex PCR. The top ten clones hold 5.5% to 6% of a sample with about 200,000 clones, 58% of them seen once. Treatment of the sample: oral pan-JAK inhibitor, 5-10 mg twice daily.

The V call is TRBV5-6, the J call TRBJ2-5; 8 nucleotides agree with TRBD1. This clonotype originated in a human donor with alopecia areata. This specimen consisted of CD4+ T cells sorted from blood, obtained at week 24, from a patient treated with tofacitinib. In DNA, the CDR3 is TGTGCCAGCAGCTTGCTGTGGGCGACAGGGGAAGAAGAGACCCAGTACTTC. Protein sequence: CASSLLWATGEEETQYF.